This is a list of T cell receptor beta chains from one sample in a study of long-term antiretroviral therapy in people with HIV. Clones were sequenced by immunoSEQ multiplex PCR, and TCRdb holds only the in-frame ones, with some missing. The table has more than 35,000 clones, around 75% seen once. This material consisted of unsorted PBMCs, taken 1.5 years after starting antiretroviral therapy. Source of these receptors: a man between 18 and 35 years old with HIV. Each CDR3 is given without its conserved first and last residue. D genes are given only for firm matches. For some rows the clone size is stated as once, few or many, or as a class when expanded; others skip it.

size: NA
J: TRBJ2-5
length: 17
V: TRBV7-2
D: TRBD2
CDR3: ASSLPGTSGRAHQETQY

size: few
J: TRBJ2-7
length: 12
V: TRBV28
D: NA
CDR3: ASSAGLSPYEQY

size: few
J: TRBJ2-2
length: 14
V: TRBV7-8
D: NA
CDR3: ASSPERVPNTGELF

size: NA
J: TRBJ2-1
length: 14
V: TRBV7-2
D: TRBD2
CDR3: ASSLGSGTSYNEQF

size: NA
J: TRBJ2-2
length: 13
V: TRBV5-6
D: NA
CDR3: ASSLWTLVTGELF

size: NA
J: TRBJ2-3
length: 13
V: TRBV2
D: TRBD1
CDR3: ASSEGGPTGNTQY

size: few
J: TRBJ1-3
length: 13
V: TRBV7-8
D: NA
CDR3: ASSLIGDPKDTIY

size: few
J: TRBJ2-1
length: 13
V: TRBV11-2
D: NA
CDR3: ASTVPKGPYNEQF

size: NA
J: TRBJ2-3
length: 9
V: TRBV27
D: NA
CDR3: ASSFGNTQY

size: few
J: TRBJ1-5
length: 12
V: TRBV19
D: TRBD1
CDR3: ASSLPGQGQPQH

size: NA
J: TRBJ2-7
length: 12
V: TRBV7-2
D: NA
CDR3: ASSHSGTAYEQY

size: NA
J: TRBJ2-1
length: 12
V: TRBV19
D: TRBD2
CDR3: ASSPGGPYNEQF

size: NA
J: TRBJ2-2
length: 13
V: TRBV7-2
D: NA
CDR3: ASSLEGPGNGELF

size: NA
J: TRBJ2-7
length: 12
V: TRBV28
D: NA
CDR3: ASSLGEVWSEQY

size: NA
J: TRBJ2-7
length: 13
V: TRBV29-1
D: NA
CDR3: SVELPGQGLYEQY

size: NA
J: TRBJ2-2
length: 13
V: TRBV14
D: NA
CDR3: ASSHLTGVTGELF

size: NA
J: TRBJ2-7
length: 12
V: TRBV27
D: NA
CDR3: ASSLGAGIYEQY

size: NA
J: TRBJ2-5
length: 14
V: TRBV15
D: TRBD1
CDR3: ATSPGQGSGQETQY

size: NA
J: TRBJ2-2
length: 11
V: TRBV7-9
D: NA
CDR3: ASRGGNTGELF

size: NA
J: TRBJ2-1
length: 11
V: TRBV10-2
D: TRBD2
CDR3: ASTAWLAGEQF

size: NA
J: TRBJ2-4
length: 13
V: TRBV10-3
D: TRBD2
CDR3: AISDSGSPRNIQY

size: NA
J: TRBJ2-7
length: 13
V: TRBV7-2
D: TRBD2
CDR3: ASSYLAGGSYEQY

size: NA
J: TRBJ2-1
length: 12
V: TRBV11-3
D: NA
CDR3: ASSLAAPGGEQF

size: NA
J: TRBJ2-1
length: 12
V: TRBV5-1
D: NA
CDR3: ASSLTASRNEQF

size: NA
J: TRBJ1-3
length: 15
V: TRBV30
D: NA
CDR3: AWSVRAGVGSGNTIY

size: NA
J: TRBJ2-2
length: 10
V: TRBV6-1
D: NA
CDR3: ASSGVTGELF